The entry that follows covers one T cell receptor beta chain sequence. Its specificity is unknown. CDR1 and CDR2 from the germline V gene are SEHNR and FQNEAQ (reference sequence). The CDR3 consists of 17 residues. Trimming stripped 3 bases from V and 1 base from J, with 13 bases between. This record comes from a study of T cells in Graves' hyperthyroidism and ophthalmopathy. Overall study context: The authors collected peripheral blood at initial diagnosis, before any treatment.

Amplified TCR beta CDR3 regions came from RNA transcripts. First-round RT-PCR targeting the TCR CDR3 was performed with the HTBI primer set. TCRdb fed the multiplex PCR reads into MiXCR, producing one record per CDR3 protein. The table includes under 70,000 distinct CDR3 sequences, approximately 53% detected once. Study conclusions and caveats: A model of 13 V-J features distinguished ophthalmopathy from stable hyperthyroidism.

The TCR originated in a woman aged 55-69 years with Graves' ophthalmopathy. The sequenced sample consisted of blood. The chain links TRBV7-9 to TRBJ2-6, with a tentative D call TRBD2 (6 bases). The CDR3 spells CASSFSRDLSGANVLTF. The CDR3 DNA sequence: TGTGCCAGCAGCTTCTCCAGGGACTTATCTGGGGCCAACGTCCTGACTTTC.